The 32 T cell receptor beta chains reported below all come from one sample, sequenced in a study of blood T cell repertoires in COVID-19 (dated by TCRdb to about 2020). The library came from the immunoSEQ multiplex PCR assay. Entries here come from immuneACCESS through TCRdb and include only in-frame sequences with V and J called. Some clones fail to appear in such tables; in the studies checked, an unresolved V gene covers under half of the shortfall, and the cause of the remainder is unknown. For this sample there are approximately 190,000 clones; 70% to 90% appear just once. Jointly, the top ten make up under 2.5% of the sample. The sequenced material came from peripheral blood. These TCRs come from a man between 65 and 80 years old with active or convalescent COVID-19.

This chain connects TRBV4-3 to TRBJ2-5; TRBD1 agrees at 11 bases. Unmatched junction bases numbered 4, after V lost 0 bases and J lost 4 bases. CDR3 length: 16 residues. The germline CDR1 and CDR2 sequences are LGHNA and YSLEER. The DNA for the CDR3 is TGCGCCAGCAGCCAAGAAGCAGGGACAGGGGGAGAGACCCAGTACTTC. Protein sequence: CASSQEAGTGGETQYF.

The chain employs TRBV18 and TRBJ2-1; a possible D gene is TRBD2 (6 bases). Germline V CDR1 and CDR2: KGHSH, LQKENI. The CDR3 length is 15 residues. V dropped 3 bases and J dropped 6 bases, with 15 bases sitting between them. CDR3 sequence (DNA): TGTGCCAGCTCACCCCCCCGCGGGGTAGGCAATGAGCAGTTCTTC. It is translated as CASSPPRGVGNEQFF. Supplemented by reference TRBV18 and TRBJ2-1, the full variable domain reads NAGVMQNPRHLVRRRGQEARLRCSPMKGHSHVYWYRQLPEEGLKFMVYLQKENIIDESGMPKERFSAEFPKEGPSILRIQQVVRGDSAAYFCASSPPRGVGNEQFFGPGTRLTVL.

The table lists this clone with a count of one. The CDR3 nucleotides are TGTGCCAGCAGGGGGGGGGACTCTTTGCGGCCCCAGCATTTT. Its translation: CASRGGDSLRPQHF. The chain uses TRBV6-5 and TRBJ1-5; maybe TRBD1 (5 bases). The CDR3 sequence is 14 residues long. Trimming cost V 6 bases and J 9 bases, with 18 bases left between them. CDR1 is MNHEY, CDR2 SVGAGI, per germline.

The chain combines TRBV28 with TRBJ1-4; TRBD1 agrees at 8 bases. With 6 bases clipped from V and 3 bases from J, the junction kept 3 bases outside the gene matches. The CDR3 consists of 14 residues. Germline V gives CDR1 MDHEN, CDR2 SYDVKM. For the CDR3, the DNA is TGTGCCAGCAGCAAACAGGGGGCTAATGAAAAACTGTTTTTT. Residues: CASSKQGANEKLFF.

CDR3 in DNA: TGTGCCAGTAGTCGGACAGGGGACACAGATACGCAGTATTTT. It translates to CASSRTGDTDTQYF. The chain links TRBV19 to TRBJ2-3; 9 bases align to TRBD1. The V segment lost 5 bases and the J segment 2 bases; nucleotides outside the gene matches: 2. This CDR3 comprises 14 residues. Germline V gives CDR1 LNHDA, CDR2 SQIVND (reference sequence).

J is TRBJ2-1 and V is TRBV29-1; D remains unclear. The germline gives CDR1 SQVTM, CDR2 ANQGSEA. V was cut by 0 bases and J by 4 bases, with 4 bases left in between. This CDR3 comprises 12 residues. The CDR3 spells CSVEDRYNEQFF. The DNA of the CDR3 is TGCAGCGTTGAAGACAGGTACAATGAGCAGTTCTTC.

This rearrangement joins TRBV19 to TRBJ2-7, with 7 bases fitting TRBD1. This CDR3 is 13 amino acids long. Germline CDR1 and CDR2: LNHDA and SQIVND (reference sequence). Losses at the gene ends were 5 bases for V and 3 bases for J; bases not matched to a gene: 4. The CDR3, as DNA: TGTGCCAGTAGTCCGGGACAGCACTACGAGCAGTACTTC. As protein: CASSPGQHYEQYF.

The V and J genes are TRBV19 and TRBJ2-5; 7 bases align to TRBD2. The CDR3 totals 16 residues. The germline V gene has CDR1 LNHDA and CDR2 SQIVND (reference sequence). The J segment lost 2 bases and the V segment lost 3 bases, leaving 9 bases of the junction unmatched. The CDR3 reads CASSMIVGRGQETQYF. The CDR3, as DNA: TGTGCCAGTAGTATGATCGTGGGGAGGGGTCAAGAGACCCAGTACTTC.

The genes are TRBV28 and TRBJ1-5; D remains ambiguous. In germline, CDR1 is MDHEN, CDR2 SYDVKM. V lost 1 base and J lost 0, with 4 bases in between. The CDR3 is made up of 14 amino acids. The CDR3 protein is CASSLFSSNQPQHF. The CDR3 DNA reads as TGTGCCAGCAGTTTATTCAGTAGCAATCAGCCCCAGCATTTT.

J is TRBJ2-3 and V is TRBV7-2; 7 nucleotides align to TRBD2. Germline V gives CDR1 SGHTA, CDR2 FQGNSA. The CDR3 totals 13 residues. With 0 bases clipped from V and 6 bases from J, the junction kept 0 bases outside the gene matches. In DNA form, the CDR3 reads TGTGCCAGCAGCTTAGCGGGGGGGGATACGCAGTATTTT. Protein: CASSLAGGDTQYF.

This clone was recorded only once. The chain combines TRBV19 with TRBJ2-1; perhaps TRBD2 as D (6 bases). The CDR3 length is 17 residues. The V gene's germline CDR1 is LNHDA and CDR2 SQIVND (reference sequence). The V end was cut by 4 bases, the J end by 2 bases, with 18 bases between. CDR3 coding DNA: TGTGCCAGTAGTACCTCGACGGGGCTAGCGCCCTACAATGAGCAGTTCTTC. It specifies CASSTSTGLAPYNEQFF.

V is TRBV5-1 and J is TRBJ1-4; D gene uncertain. Germline V gene data show CDR1 as SGHRS and CDR2 as YFSETQ. Trimming removed 0 bases from V and 13 bases from J, with 10 bases in between. This CDR3 region has 12 residues. CDR3 coding DNA: TGCGCCAGCAGCTTGGCCGGCAGAGGACTGTTTTTT. Translating it yields CASSLAGRGLFF.

The V and J genes are TRBV10-2 and TRBJ2-1; no clear D. CDR3 length: 12 amino acids. Trimming took off 3 bases at V and 6 bases at J, with 6 bases between the two ends. Germline-derived CDR1 and CDR2 are WSHSY and SAAADI. The DNA of the CDR3 is TGCGCCAGCAGTGACCGAGCCAATGAGCAGTTCTTC. It is translated as CASSDRANEQFF.

The DNA for the CDR3 is TGTGCCACCAGTGATTTCGGGACAGGGGGAGAGACCCAGTACTTC. Its protein is CATSDFGTGGETQYF. V gene TRBV24-1 combines with J gene TRBJ2-5, with 11 bases that match TRBD1. J gave up 4 bases and V 1 base, and 1 base lay outside the gene matches. Germline CDR1 reads KGHDR; CDR2 reads SFDVKD. The CDR3 is 15 residues long.

V usage is TRBV7-2 and J usage is TRBJ2-2; no firm D call. Germline CDR1 reads SGHTA; CDR2 reads FQGNSA. V was pared by 5 bases and J by 5 bases, with 9 bases between. The CDR3 is 13 amino acids. This CDR3 is CASSPLFTGELFF. CDR3 in DNA: TGTGCCAGCAGCCCCTTATTTACCGGGGAGCTGTTTTTT.

The genes are TRBV6-5 and TRBJ1-4; 8 bases agree with TRBD1. The germline gives CDR1 MNHEY, CDR2 SVGAGI. This CDR3 region has 15 residues. Germline trimming cut 5 bases from V and 6 bases from J; bases unmatched to any gene: 8. The DNA of the CDR3 is TGTGCCAGCAGTCCTCAGGGGGCAGAGGATGAAAAACTGTTTTTT. Its protein is CASSPQGAEDEKLFF.

The chain carries TRBV18 and TRBJ2-7; TRBD2 might be the D (7 bases). V was clipped by 3 bases and J by 4 bases, with 25 bases between them. The germline gives CDR1 KGHSH, CDR2 LQKENI. The CDR3 covers 18 residues. CDR3 nucleotides: TGTGCCAGCTCACCTCGATCAATTTGGGACACTAGCGCGTACGAGCAGTACTTC. Translated, it gives CASSPRSIWDTSAYEQYF.

V is TRBV9 and J is TRBJ2-3; TRBD2 matches at 7 bases. The CDR3 contains 18 residues. Losses at the gene ends were 0 bases for V and 2 bases for J; bases not matched to a gene: 12. Germline V gene lookup returns CDR1 SGDLS and CDR2 YYNGEE. CDR3 in DNA: TGTGCCAGCAGCGTAGCGGCTGTCACTCGGGGGGACACAGATACGCAGTATTTT. This gives the protein CASSVAAVTRGDTDTQYF. Supplemented by reference TRBV9 and TRBJ2-3, the full variable domain reads DSGVTQTPKHLITATGQRVTLRCSPRSGDLSVYWYQQSLDQGLQFLIQYYNGEERAKGNILERFSAQQFPDLHSELNLSSLELGDSALYFCASSVAAVTRGDTDTQYFGPGTRLTVL.

This clone has just a few counts. The rearrangement uses TRBV20-1 and TRBJ2-3; no reliable D call. Germline CDR1 DFQATT, CDR2 SNEGSKA (reference sequence). V lost 3 bases and J lost 6, with 13 bases in between. The CDR3 consists of 13 residues. Here the CDR3 reads CSASVLYPDTQYF. The CDR3, as DNA: TGCAGTGCTAGTGTTCTATATCCGGATACGCAGTATTTT.

This chain joins TRBV29-1 and TRBJ2-7, with TRBD2 matching 8 bases. Germline V gene lookup returns CDR1 SQVTM and CDR2 ANQGSEA. V trimming: 7 bases; J trimming: 6 bases; junction bases outside the gene matches: 11. The CDR3 contains 13 residues. DNA of the CDR3: TGCAGCGCCGACACTAGCGGTGTAGGCGAGCAGTACTTC. It encodes CSADTSGVGEQYF.

In this sample, this clone turned up once. This chain links TRBV7-9 with TRBJ1-3, with a tentative D call TRBD1 (6 bases). This CDR3 comprises 15 residues. From germline, CDR1 is SEHNR and CDR2 FQNEAQ (reference sequence). V was trimmed by 6 bases and J by 4 bases, leaving 16 bases between them. In DNA, the CDR3 is TGTGCCAGCAGGCCCCAGGGGAGTCAAGGAAACACCATATATTTT. It is translated as CASRPQGSQGNTIYF.

The chain recombines TRBV5-5 with TRBJ2-3; D perhaps matches TRBD2 (5 bases). V lost 1 base, J lost 4 bases, and 7 bases lay in between. This CDR3 is built from 13 residues. Looked up from germline, CDR1 is SGHKS and CDR2 is YYEKEE (reference sequence). The CDR3 here is CASSLPRADTQYF. The CDR3 nucleotides read TGTGCCAGCAGCTTGCCGAGGGCAGATACGCAGTATTTT.

J is TRBJ1-5 and V is TRBV28; no reliable D call. V was pared by 0 bases and J by 4 bases, with 16 bases between. The length of the CDR3 is 17 residues. Germline lookup yields CDR1 MDHEN and CDR2 SYDVKM. CDR3 loop: CASSLWFYTAGNQPQHF. The DNA for the CDR3 is TGTGCCAGCAGTTTATGGTTTTACACGGCGGGTAATCAGCCCCAGCATTTT.

This chain connects TRBV11-3 to TRBJ2-5, with D possibly TRBD2 on 6 matching bases. The V gene's germline CDR1 is SGHNT and CDR2 YENEEA. This CDR3 comprises 14 residues. V was cut by 5 bases and J by 5 bases, with 15 bases left in between. The CDR3 DNA follows: TGTGCCAGCAGCCCGAGCGGCGGAGGGGAGACCCAGTACTTC. It translates to CASSPSGGGETQYF.

The rearrangement links TRBV27 to TRBJ2-2, with 7 bases aligning to TRBD1. This CDR3 spans 17 amino acids. V gave up 4 bases and J gave up 1 base; unmatched junction bases: 9. The germline V gene has CDR1 MNHEY and CDR2 SMNVEV (reference sequence). The CDR3 loop reads CASSSDRARGNTGELFF. In nucleotides, the CDR3 is TGTGCCAGCAGTTCCGACAGGGCAAGAGGGAACACCGGGGAGCTGTTTTTT.

This chain uses TRBV7-2 with TRBJ2-5; possibly TRBD2 for D (5 bases). Germline values: CDR1 SGHTA, CDR2 FQGNSA. This CDR3 has 15 amino acids. V lost 2 bases and J lost 4, with 14 bases in between. The CDR3 sequence: CASSLWRRRGETQYF. CDR3 nucleotide sequence: TGTGCCAGCAGCTTATGGCGTCGACGGGGAGAGACCCAGTACTTC.

The chain carries TRBV2 and TRBJ2-5; no reliable D call. This CDR3 region has 11 residues. V shed 7 bases and J shed 8 bases, with 11 bases lying between them. Germline lookup yields CDR1 SNHLY and CDR2 FYNNEI. CDR3 bases: TGTGCCAGCACCAAAGGAGTTACCCAGTACTTC. Its translation: CASTKGVTQYF.

The chain uses TRBV4-3 and TRBJ2-7; possibly TRBD2 for D (5 bases). V lost 2 bases to trimming and J lost 4 bases, with 15 bases between them. The CDR3 runs to 15 residues. Germline V gene lookup returns CDR1 LGHNA and CDR2 YSLEER. The CDR3 is CASSQYKADPYEQYF. The CDR3 DNA is TGCGCCAGCAGCCAATATAAAGCGGACCCGTACGAGCAGTACTTC.

The chain carries TRBV19 and TRBJ1-1; D possibly corresponds to TRBD1 (5 bases). Trimming removed 5 bases at V and 5 bases at J, with 33 bases between. Germline V gene lookup returns CDR1 LNHDA and CDR2 SQIVND (reference sequence). This CDR3 region has 20 residues. The CDR3, as DNA: TGTGCCAGTAGTCCTAACTACGTCACCGATAGACAGATGAGAGGTACTGAAGCTTTCTTT. Residues: CASSPNYVTDRQMRGTEAFF.

This CDR3 is CASSPSGGGQETQYF. The CDR3 DNA reads TGTGCCAGCAGCCCCAGCGGGGGTGGACAAGAGACCCAGTACTTC. The V and J genes are TRBV7-2 and TRBJ2-5; 8 bases agree with TRBD2. Germline CDR1 reads SGHTA; CDR2 reads FQGNSA. With V trimmed by 5 bases and J by 2 bases, 7 bases remained unmatched. The CDR3 sequence is 15 residues long.

The gene calls are TRBV7-2 and TRBJ1-6, with 8 bases fitting TRBD1. CDR3 size: 16 residues. The junction had 5 bases not matched to a gene; V was cut back by 3 bases and J by 4 bases. The germline V gene has CDR1 SGHTA and CDR2 FQGNSA. The CDR3 sequence: CASSLSDRVYNSPLHF. The CDR3 nucleotides are TGTGCCAGCAGCTTGTCGGACAGGGTATATAATTCACCCCTCCACTTT.

The chain links TRBV5-4 to TRBJ1-4; no definite D call. Germline values: CDR1 SGHNT, CDR2 YYREEE (reference sequence). Trimming pared 4 bases from V and 2 bases from J, leaving 6 bases between. CDR3 length equals 13 residues. The CDR3 reads CASSGQTNEKLFF. Here the CDR3 DNA reads TGTGCCAGCAGCGGGCAGACTAATGAAAAACTGTTTTTT. Full variable domain (rest looked up from reference TRBV5-4 and TRBJ1-4): ETGVTQSPTHLIKTRGQQVTLRCSSQSGHNTVSWYQQALGQGPQFIFQYYREEENGRGNFPPRFSGLQFPNYSSELNVNALELDDSALYLCASSGQTNEKLFFGSGTQLSVL.